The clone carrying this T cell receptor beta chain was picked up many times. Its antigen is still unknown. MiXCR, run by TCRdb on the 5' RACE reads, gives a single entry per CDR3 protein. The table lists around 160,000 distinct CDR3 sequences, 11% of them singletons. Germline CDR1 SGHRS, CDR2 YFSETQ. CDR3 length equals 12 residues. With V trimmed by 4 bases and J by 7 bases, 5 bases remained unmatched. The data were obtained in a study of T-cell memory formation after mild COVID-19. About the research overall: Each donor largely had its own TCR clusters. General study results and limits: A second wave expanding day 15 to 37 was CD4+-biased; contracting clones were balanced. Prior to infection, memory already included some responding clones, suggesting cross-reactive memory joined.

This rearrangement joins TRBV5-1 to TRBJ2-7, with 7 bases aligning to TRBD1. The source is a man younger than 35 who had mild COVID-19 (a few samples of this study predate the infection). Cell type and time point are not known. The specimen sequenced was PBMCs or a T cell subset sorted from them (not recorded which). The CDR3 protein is CASSPTGLEQYF. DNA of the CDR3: TGCGCCAGCAGCCCGACAGGGCTTGAGCAGTACTTC.